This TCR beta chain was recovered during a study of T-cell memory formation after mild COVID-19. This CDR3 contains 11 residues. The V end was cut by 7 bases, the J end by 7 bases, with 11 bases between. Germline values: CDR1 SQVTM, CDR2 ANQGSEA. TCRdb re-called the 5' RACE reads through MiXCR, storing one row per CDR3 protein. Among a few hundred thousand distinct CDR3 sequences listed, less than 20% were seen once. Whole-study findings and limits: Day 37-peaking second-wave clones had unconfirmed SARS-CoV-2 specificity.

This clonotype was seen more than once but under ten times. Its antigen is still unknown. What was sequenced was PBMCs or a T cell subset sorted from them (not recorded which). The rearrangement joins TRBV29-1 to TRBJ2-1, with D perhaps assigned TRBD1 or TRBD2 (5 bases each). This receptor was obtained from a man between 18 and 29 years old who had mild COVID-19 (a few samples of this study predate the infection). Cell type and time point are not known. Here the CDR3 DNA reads TGCAGCGGGGGGACGGGTAATGAGCAGTTCTTC. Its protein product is CSGGTGNEQFF.